This T cell receptor beta chain was sequenced for a study of shared clonotypes between healthy human individuals. CD45RO-negative CD8 cells positively selected for CCR7 made up the naive population, which excluded terminally differentiated effector memory CD45RA+ cells. There are 14 residues in the CDR3. With 6 bases removed from V and 4 bases from J, the gap between germline ends came to 15 bases. The germline CDR1 and CDR2 sequences are SGHDN and FVKESK. Genomic DNA from each subset was divided evenly over several immunoSEQ plates. Some clones are missing from TCRdb's copy, which holds only in-frame ones; the method was immunoSEQ multiplex PCR. The sample contains some 2,100,000 clones, around 93% of which appear only once.

The sample consisted of naive CD8+ T cells from PBMCs. This chain uses TRBV14 with TRBJ2-5; D may be TRBD1 (6 bases). The TCR sequence derives from a man aged 18-30 years in good health. Some clones in this sample may be carry-over from other donors' samples. Here the CDR3 reads CASSLQGYRETQYF. The DNA for the CDR3 is TGTGCCAGCAGTCTACAGGGTTATCGAGAGACCCAGTACTTC. Supplemented by reference TRBV14 and TRBJ2-5, the full variable domain reads EAGVTQFPSHSVIEKGQTVTLRCDPISGHDNLYWYRRVMGKEIKFLLHFVKESKQDESGMPNNRFLAERTGGTYSTLKVQPAELEDSGVYFCASSLQGYRETQYFGPGTRLLVL.